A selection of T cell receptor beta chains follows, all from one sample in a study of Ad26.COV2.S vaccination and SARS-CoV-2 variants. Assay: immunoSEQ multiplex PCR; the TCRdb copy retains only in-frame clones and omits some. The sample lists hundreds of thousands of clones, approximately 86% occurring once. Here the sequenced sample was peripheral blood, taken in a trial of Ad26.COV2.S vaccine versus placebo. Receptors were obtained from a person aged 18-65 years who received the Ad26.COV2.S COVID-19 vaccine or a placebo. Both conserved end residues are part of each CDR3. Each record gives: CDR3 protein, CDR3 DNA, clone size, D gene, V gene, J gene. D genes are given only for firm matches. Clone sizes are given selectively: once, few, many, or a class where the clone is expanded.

CASSQRTGYEQYF	TGCGCCAGCAGTCAAAGGACAGGCTACGAGCAGTACTTC	NA	TRBD1	TRBV23-1	TRBJ2-7
CASSHGQTSGNTIYF	TGTGCCAGCAGCCATGGACAGACCTCTGGAAACACCATATATTTT	few	NA	TRBV5-8	TRBJ1-3
CASSPIDASRAGSSYNEQFF	TGTGCCAGCTCACCAATCGATGCCAGCAGGGCGGGTAGCTCCTACAATGAGCAGTTCTTC	NA	NA	TRBV18	TRBJ2-1
CASRDSGTGMETQYF	TGTGCCAGCAGGGACTCCGGGACAGGGATGGAGACCCAGTACTTC	once	TRBD1	TRBV27	TRBJ2-5
CASSPVGYYEQYF	TGTGCCAGCAGCCCCGTGGGGTACTACGAGCAGTACTTC	NA	NA	TRBV6-2/TRBV6-3	TRBJ2-7
CASSDHGINTEAFF	TGTGCCAGCAGCGACCATGGGATCAACACTGAAGCTTTCTTT	NA	NA	TRBV11-2	TRBJ1-1
CASSPVGNTEAFF	TGTGCCAGCAGTCCCGTGGGGAACACTGAAGCTTTCTTT	few	NA	TRBV6-2/TRBV6-3	TRBJ1-1
CATKNTEAFF	TGCGCCACCAAAAACACTGAAGCTTTCTTT	NA	NA	TRBV10-2	TRBJ1-1
CASSLGRQGFHEQYF	TGTGCCAGCAGTTTAGGACGGCAGGGGTTCCACGAGCAGTACTTC	once	NA	TRBV28	TRBJ2-7
CATSDLAGGTYNEQFF	TGTGCCACCAGTGACCTAGCGGGGGGAACCTACAATGAGCAGTTCTTC	NA	TRBD2	TRBV24-1	TRBJ2-1
CASSTHSMNTEAFF	TGTGCCAGCAGCACACACAGCATGAACACTGAAGCTTTCTTT	NA	NA	TRBV7-9	TRBJ1-1
CASSLGGSRETQYF	TGTGCCAGCAGCTTGGGAGGATCGAGGGAGACCCAGTACTTC	NA	NA	TRBV7-2	TRBJ2-5
CASSTRIETSPHEQFF	TGTGCCAGCAGCACACGGATCGAGACTAGCCCCCATGAGCAGTTCTTC	NA	TRBD2	TRBV7-2	TRBJ2-1
CASSLQGATFSSYGYTF	TGTGCCAGCAGTTTGCAGGGGGCGACCTTCTCGTCCTATGGCTACACCTTC	NA	TRBD1	TRBV27	TRBJ1-2
CASSKDRDRSYEQYF	TGTGCCAGCAGCAAAGACAGGGACCGCTCCTACGAGCAGTACTTC	NA	TRBD1	TRBV7-2	TRBJ2-7
CASSSPLRGYGYTF	TGTGCCAGCAGTTCACCTCTCCGTGGCTATGGCTACACCTTC	NA	NA	TRBV27	TRBJ1-2
CASSSTGKGYEQYF	TGTGCCAGCAGCTCGACAGGGAAGGGCTACGAGCAGTACTTC	few	TRBD1	TRBV5-4	TRBJ2-7
CASSPDRGYGYTF	TGCGCCAGCAGCCCGGACAGGGGTTACGGCTACACCTTC	NA	TRBD1	TRBV4-3	TRBJ1-2
CASSATGDPNYGYTF	TGCGCCAGCAGCGCAACAGGGGACCCTAACTATGGCTACACCTTC	NA	TRBD1	TRBV5-1	TRBJ1-2
CASSSGGAGDIQYF	TGCGCCAGCAGCTCAGGGGGGGCCGGGGACATTCAGTACTTC	NA	NA	TRBV5-1	TRBJ2-4
CASSPFTGELFF	TGTGCCAGCAGCCCATTCACCGGGGAGCTGTTTTTT	NA	NA	TRBV28	TRBJ2-2
CASSLKGGELFF	TGTGCCAGCAGCTTGAAGGGCGGGGAGCTGTTTTTT	few	NA	TRBV5-4	TRBJ2-2
CASSLGAYGYTF	TGTGCCAGCAGTTTGGGGGCCTATGGCTACACCTTC	NA	NA	TRBV28	TRBJ1-2
CATSDRDGDYQPQHF	TGTGCCACCAGTGACCGGGACGGTGATTATCAGCCCCAGCATTTT	NA	NA	TRBV24-1	TRBJ1-5
CASSYWQGRTEAFF	TGTGCCAGCAGTTATTGGCAGGGGCGCACTGAAGCTTTCTTT	few	NA	TRBV6-5	TRBJ1-1
CASSPFPGSLGGANVLTF	TGTGCCAGCAGCCCCTTCCCGGGATCCCTTGGTGGGGCCAACGTCCTGACTTTC	NA	NA	TRBV9	TRBJ2-6
CASSGGLANAYNEQFF	TGTGCCAGCAGCGGGGGACTAGCGAACGCCTACAATGAGCAGTTCTTC	once	TRBD2	TRBV9	TRBJ2-1
CASSPTPYEQYF	TGTGCCAGCAGCCCAACGCCCTACGAGCAGTACTTC	NA	NA	TRBV12-3/TRBV12-4	TRBJ2-7
CASSQGTGNTEAFF	TGTGCCAGCAGCCAGGGGACGGGGAACACTGAAGCTTTCTTT	NA	NA	TRBV3-1/TRBV3-2	TRBJ1-1
CASSGGSGGPLNEQFF	TGTGCCAGCAGTGGGGGTAGCGGGGGACCACTCAATGAGCAGTTCTTC	NA	TRBD2	TRBV27	TRBJ2-1
CASSLGRGYGYTF	TGTGCCAGCAGTTTAGGGCGGGGCTATGGCTACACCTTC	NA	NA	TRBV27	TRBJ1-2
CASSLRPGGNEKLFF	TGTGCCAGCAGCTTACGGCCAGGGGGTAATGAAAAACTGTTTTTT	NA	TRBD1	TRBV11-2	TRBJ1-4
CASRGGPGEQFF	TGTGCCAGCAGAGGGGGGCCCGGTGAGCAGTTCTTC	NA	NA	TRBV2	TRBJ2-1
CASRDVNPGNYGYTF	TGTGCCAGCAGGGACGTGAACCCTGGAAACTATGGCTACACCTTC	NA	NA	TRBV6-6	TRBJ1-2
CASSLAKGQVGGANVLTF	TGTGCCAGCAGCTTGGCCAAGGGGCAGGTTGGTGGGGCCAACGTCCTGACTTTC	NA	NA	TRBV5-4	TRBJ2-6
CATSDGSDTQYF	TGTGCCACCAGTGATGGGTCAGATACGCAGTATTTT	NA	NA	TRBV24-1	TRBJ2-3
CASSESGLVLTAQYF	TGCGCCAGCAGTGAGTCGGGTTTAGTCTTAACGGCGCAGTATTTT	NA	NA	TRBV10-2	TRBJ2-3
CASSLMGQGTDTQYF	TGTGCCAGCAGCTTAATGGGACAGGGGACAGATACGCAGTATTTT	few	TRBD1	TRBV7-3	TRBJ2-3
CASGPTGDAGELFF	TGTGCTAGTGGTCCGACAGGGGATGCCGGGGAGCTGTTTTTT	NA	TRBD1	TRBV12-5	TRBJ2-2
CASRTGTDGYTF	TGTGCCAGTAGGACCGGGACGGATGGCTACACCTTC	NA	NA	TRBV19	TRBJ1-2
CASSLGDRHKIYEQYF	TGCGCCAGCAGCTTGGGGGACAGGCATAAAATCTACGAGCAGTACTTC	once	TRBD1	TRBV5-1	TRBJ2-7
CASGGLAGGRDTQYF	TGTGCCAGCGGCGGACTAGCGGGAGGAAGGGATACGCAGTATTTT	NA	TRBD2	TRBV2	TRBJ2-3